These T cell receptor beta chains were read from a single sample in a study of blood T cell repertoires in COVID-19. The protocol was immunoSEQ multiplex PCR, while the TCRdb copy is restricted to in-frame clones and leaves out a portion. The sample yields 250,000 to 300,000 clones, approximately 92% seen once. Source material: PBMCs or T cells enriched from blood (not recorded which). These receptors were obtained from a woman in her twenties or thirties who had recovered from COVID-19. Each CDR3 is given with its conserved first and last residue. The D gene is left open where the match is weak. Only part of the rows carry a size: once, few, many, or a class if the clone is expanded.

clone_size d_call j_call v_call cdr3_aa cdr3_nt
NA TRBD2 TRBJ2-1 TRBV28 CASSLAGVDYNEQFF TGTGCCAGCAGTTTAGCGGGAGTCGACTACAATGAGCAGTTCTTC
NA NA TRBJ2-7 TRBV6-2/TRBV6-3 CASSYSIETGSSYEQYF TGTGCCAGCAGTTACTCGATCGAGACGGGGAGTTCCTACGAGCAGTACTTC
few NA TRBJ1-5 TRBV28 CARRGSNEPQHF TGTGCCAGGAGGGGGTCAAATGAACCCCAGCATTTT
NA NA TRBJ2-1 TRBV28 CASTVNTGLLGNEQFF TGTGCCAGCACAGTGAATACGGGACTTCTGGGAAATGAGCAGTTCTTC
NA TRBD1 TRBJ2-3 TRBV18 CASSPPSGTGPHDTQYF TGTGCCAGCTCACCACCTTCCGGGACAGGCCCCCATGATACGCAGTATTTT
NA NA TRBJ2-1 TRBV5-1 CASSLNRRVSYNEQFF TGCGCCAGCAGCTTGAATCGCAGGGTTTCCTACAATGAGCAGTTCTTC
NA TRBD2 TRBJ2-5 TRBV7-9 CASSSGTSGVQETQYF TGTGCCAGCAGCTCCGGGACTAGCGGGGTCCAAGAGACCCAGTACTTC
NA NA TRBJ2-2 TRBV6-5 CASSYSRADTGELFF TGTGCCAGCAGTTACTCGCGGGCGGACACCGGGGAGCTGTTTTTT
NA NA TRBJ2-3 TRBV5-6 CASSLVGLDGRDTQYF TGTGCCAGCAGCTTGGTCGGACTCGACGGTAGGGATACGCAGTATTTT
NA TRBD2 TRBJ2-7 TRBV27 CASSSLAGGPPSGEQYF TGTGCCAGCAGTTCTCTAGCGGGAGGCCCACCGTCTGGCGAGCAGTACTTC
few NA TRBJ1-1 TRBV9 CASSRHLVNTEAFF TGTGCCAGCAGCAGACACTTAGTGAACACTGAAGCTTTCTTT
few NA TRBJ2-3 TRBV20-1 CSATRQGAQYF TGCAGTGCTACCCGGCAGGGCGCGCAGTATTTT
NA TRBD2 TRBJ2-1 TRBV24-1 CATSDLTSGSSYNEQFF TGTGCCACCAGTGATCTCACTAGCGGAAGCTCCTACAATGAGCAGTTCTTC
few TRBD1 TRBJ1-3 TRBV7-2 CASSSGTAGNTIYF TGTGCCAGCAGCTCCGGGACAGCCGGAAACACCATATATTTT
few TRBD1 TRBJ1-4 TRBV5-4 CASSLNRGSTNEKLFF TGTGCCAGCAGCTTGAACAGGGGATCAACTAATGAAAAACTGTTTTTT
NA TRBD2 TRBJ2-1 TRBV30 CAWSVGLAGAHEQFF TGTGCCTGGAGTGTAGGACTAGCGGGAGCTCATGAGCAGTTCTTC
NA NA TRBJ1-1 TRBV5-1 CASSLEGVPEAFF TGCGCCAGCAGCTTGGAGGGGGTACCTGAAGCTTTCTTT
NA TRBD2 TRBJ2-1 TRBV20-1 CSASPGGEQFF TGCAGTGCCAGCCCCGGGGGGGAGCAGTTCTTC
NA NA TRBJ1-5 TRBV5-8 CASSSSGGAYSNQPQHF TGTGCCAGCAGCTCAAGCGGTGGAGCGTATAGCAATCAGCCCCAGCATTTT
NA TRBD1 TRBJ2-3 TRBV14 CASSSRDRADTDTQYF TGTGCCAGCAGCTCTCGGGACAGGGCGGACACAGATACGCAGTATTTT
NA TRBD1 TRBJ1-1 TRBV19 CASSRQGATEAFF TGTGCCAGTAGCCGACAGGGGGCTACTGAAGCTTTCTTT
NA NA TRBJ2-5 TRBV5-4 CASSLKQEYQETQYF TGTGCCAGCAGCTTGAAACAGGAGTACCAAGAGACCCAGTACTTC
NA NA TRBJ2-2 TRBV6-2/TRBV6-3 CASSRPARNTNGELFF TGTGCCAGCAGCCGTCCCGCCAGAAACACAAACGGGGAGCTGTTTTTT
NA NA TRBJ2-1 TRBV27 CASSGLLYNEQFF TGTGCCAGCTCGGGACTCCTTTACAATGAGCAGTTCTTC
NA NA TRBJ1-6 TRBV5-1 CASSLVQNNSPLHF TGCGCCAGCAGCTTGGTACAGAATAATTCACCCCTCCACTTT
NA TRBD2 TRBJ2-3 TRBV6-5 CASSLGLAGLDTQYF TGTGCCAGCAGTCTCGGACTAGCGGGACTAGATACGCAGTATTTT